In its sample, the clone carrying this T cell receptor beta chain was seen a few times. The V and J ends lost 5 bases and 7 bases respectively, with 18 bases between them. Germline V gene data show CDR1 as DFQATT and CDR2 as SNEGSKA (reference sequence). This CDR3 spans 14 amino acids. This sample was taken from a study of response to subunit inactivated influenza vaccine. TCRdb recomputed calls from the RT-PCR reads with MiXCR, one row per CDR3 protein. This table has roughly 780,000 distinct CDR3 sequences, under 20% appearing once. The sample consisted of PBMCs from blood, taken 5 to 6 days after vaccination. This chain links TRBV20-1 with TRBJ1-5, with D possibly matching TRBD1 (6 bases). The TCR originated in a man aged 50 to 59 who received an inactivated influenza vaccine. CDR3 sequence (DNA): TGCAGTGCTTTACAGGGTAAGGTTGGACAGCCCCAGCATTTT. Encoded protein: CSALQGKVGQPQHF.